This passage covers 16 T cell receptor beta chains from one sample sequenced in a study of STAT5B mutations in CD4+ large granular lymphocyte leukemia. Assay used: immunoSEQ multiplex PCR; TCRdb lists only in-frame clones, some missing. The sample includes tens of thousands of clones, roughly 74% seen only once; the top ten take roughly 1%. Sequenced sample: CD4+ T cells from blood buffy coats. The source of these receptors is a human donor in good health.

The gene calls are TRBV7-9 and TRBJ2-6; 9 bases match TRBD1. The CDR3 has 15 residues. J lost 4 bases, V lost 6 bases, and 4 bases had no gene match. The germline V gene has CDR1 SEHNR and CDR2 FQNEAQ (reference sequence). CDR3: CASSLQGAGANVLTF. CDR3 DNA: TGTGCCAGCAGTTTACAGGGGGCCGGGGCCAACGTCCTGACTTTC.

V gene TRBV10-3 combines with J gene TRBJ2-1; 10 positions match TRBD2. The V segment lost 0 bases and the J segment 1 base; nucleotides outside the gene matches: 12. This CDR3 has 20 residues. Germline V gene sequence: CDR1 ENHRY, CDR2 SYGVKD. In nucleotides, the CDR3 is TGTGCCATCAGTGAGTCGGGGAAGAAGCGGGAGGGGTCGTCCTACAATGAGCAGTTCTTC. Protein product: CAISESGKKREGSSYNEQFF.

The rearrangement uses TRBV19 and TRBJ1-5, with 8 positions matching TRBD1. Germline values: CDR1 LNHDA, CDR2 SQIVND (reference sequence). J was trimmed by 4 bases and V by 6 bases; bases with no gene match: 8. The CDR3 covers 15 residues. The CDR3 DNA sequence: TGTGCCAGTAGCGACCTGACAGGGGTGAATCAGCCCCAGCATTTT. The encoded protein is CASSDLTGVNQPQHF.

The chain uses TRBV7-2 and TRBJ2-4, with 10 bases lining up with TRBD2. The CDR3 totals 15 residues. After removal of 6 bases from V and 6 bases from J, the junction contained 8 bases not matched to a gene. Germline CDR1 reads SGHTA; CDR2 reads FQGNSA. This chain's CDR3 is CASSFSGRTGNIQYF. CDR3 nucleotide sequence: TGTGCCAGCAGTTTTAGCGGGAGGACGGGAAACATTCAGTACTTC.

The chain links TRBV5-4 to TRBJ1-2; D is perhaps TRBD1 (5 bases). The CDR3 is 17 amino acids. Per germline, CDR1 SGHNT and CDR2 YYREEE (reference sequence). V lost 4 bases, J lost 1 base, and 20 bases lay in between. For the CDR3, the DNA is TGTGCCAGCAGCCCGAGGGGTCGGGGAACCTTTAACTATGGCTACACCTTC. This gives the protein CASSPRGRGTFNYGYTF.

The V gene is TRBV28, the J gene TRBJ1-2; 10 nucleotides match TRBD1. The CDR3 has 15 residues. The V and J ends lost 5 bases and 0 bases, in that order; junction bases with no gene match: 3. Germline V gives CDR1 MDHEN, CDR2 SYDVKM. CDR3 bases: TGTGCCAGCAGTGGACAGGGGGTCGCTAACTATGGCTACACCTTC. This sequence encodes CASSGQGVANYGYTF.

The sample holds a few counts of this clone. The chain couples TRBV5-8 to TRBJ2-5; 11 bases line up with TRBD2. Germline lookup yields CDR1 SGHTS and CDR2 YDEGEE. The CDR3 sequence is 15 residues long. J lost 4 bases, V lost 4 bases, and 6 bases had no gene match. CDR3 residues: CASSRGLADTETQYF. The CDR3 bases are TGTGCCAGCAGCCGGGGACTAGCGGACACAGAGACCCAGTACTTC. Variable domain in full (rest from reference TRBV5-8 and TRBJ2-5): EAGVTQSPTHLIKTRGQQATLRCSPISGHTSVYWYQQALGLGLQFLLWYDEGEERNRGNFPPRFSGRQFPNYSSELNVNALELEDSALYLCASSRGLADTETQYFGPGTRLLVL.

The rearrangement links TRBV7-9 to TRBJ1-2, with 8 bases lining up with TRBD1. The CDR3 length is 16 residues. The V segment lost 5 bases and the J segment 1 base; nucleotides outside the gene matches: 9. Looked up from germline, CDR1 is SEHNR and CDR2 is FQNEAQ (reference sequence). The CDR3 DNA reads TGTGCCAGCAGCAAGGGACAGGCAGACGGTAACTATGGCTACACCTTC. The encoded protein is CASSKGQADGNYGYTF.

J is TRBJ2-2 and V is TRBV7-2; 7 nucleotides match TRBD1. V shed 5 bases and J 5 bases; nucleotides not matched to a gene: 5. CDR1 is SGHTA, CDR2 FQGNSA, per germline. The CDR3 length is 14 residues. CDR3 amino acids: CASSRQGRTGELFF. CDR3 nucleotides: TGTGCCAGCAGCCGACAGGGACGGACCGGGGAGCTGTTTTTT.

The table lists this clone with a count of one. This chain links TRBV11-2 with TRBJ1-1, with a weak D call TRBD1 (5 bases). CDR1 is SGHAT and CDR2 is FQNNGV in the germline V gene. The CDR3 extends over 13 amino acids. Trimming stripped 4 bases from V and 5 bases from J, with 11 bases between. CDR3 sequence reads: CASSSQGWTEAFF. In nucleotides, the CDR3 is TGTGCCAGCAGCTCCCAGGGTTGGACTGAAGCTTTCTTT.

The chain has TRBV5-8 and TRBJ1-2; TRBD1 is a possible D gene (5 bases). The CDR3 sequence is 15 residues long. Germline CDR1 and CDR2: SGHTS and YDEGEE. Deletions cut 0 bases from V and 6 bases from J, with 15 bases between. The chain's CDR3 is CASSLALRAGDGYTF. The CDR3 DNA follows: TGTGCCAGCAGCTTGGCCCTCAGGGCGGGCGATGGCTACACCTTC.

The chain combines TRBV10-3 with TRBJ2-6; possibly TRBD1 for D (5 bases). The CDR3 covers 16 residues. The germline V gene has CDR1 ENHRY and CDR2 SYGVKD. V lost 8 bases and J lost 0, with 14 bases in between. Here the CDR3 DNA reads TGTGCCATCCCCACAGGCCCCTTCTCTGGGGCCAACGTCCTGACTTTC. Its translation is CAIPTGPFSGANVLTF.

The chain recombines TRBV2 with TRBJ1-6; no firm D call. CDR3 length equals 13 residues. V gave up 4 bases and J gave up 10 bases, with 11 bases separating them. The germline V gene has CDR1 SNHLY and CDR2 FYNNEI. In nucleotides, the CDR3 is TGTGCCAGCAGTGGAAACAAGGGATCACCCCTCCACTTT. Protein product: CASSGNKGSPLHF.

This chain joins TRBV6-1 and TRBJ2-7; TRBD1 matches at 8 bases. This CDR3 spans 12 amino acids. The V gene's germline CDR1 is MNHNS and CDR2 SASEGT. CDR3 nucleotide sequence: TGTGCCAGCAGTGAAAGGACAGGGCCGGTTTTAGTC. It translates to CASSERTGPVLV.

CDR3 bases: TGTGCCAGCAGCTCGGCTGGAAACACCATATATTTT. This translates into CASSSAGNTIYF. This chain links TRBV11-3 with TRBJ1-3, with D unclear. The CDR3 runs 12 residues. Germline CDR1 SGHNT, CDR2 YENEEA. V was shortened by 4 bases and J by 2 bases, with 3 bases between the two germline ends.

The chain employs TRBV5-1 and TRBJ1-1, with 7 bases fitting TRBD1. The trim removed 3 bases at V and 5 bases at J, leaving 7 bases unmatched. This CDR3 is built from 14 residues. Germline V gives CDR1 SGHRS, CDR2 YFSETQ. CDR3 sequence reads: CASSSQTGYTEAFF. The CDR3 region has the DNA TGCGCCAGCAGCTCACAGACAGGGTATACTGAAGCTTTCTTT. Looking up the rest from reference TRBV5-1 and TRBJ1-1 gives the full variable domain: KAGVTQTPRYLIKTRGQQVTLSCSPISGHRSVSWYQQTPGQGLQFLFEYFSETQRNKGNFPGRFSGRQFSNSRSEMNVSTLELGDSALYLCASSSQTGYTEAFFGQGTRLTVV.